The 21 T cell receptor beta chains below were found in one sample sequenced in a study of blood T cells in healthy people across ages (dated by TCRdb to about 2015). The method behind the library was 5' RACE. The listed sequencing device is Illumina HiSeq 2500. A second PCR of roughly 7 to 11 cycles was performed with a sample-barcoded 5' primer and a J-beta primer mix. Using fastp at Q25 and MiXCR, TCRdb reprocessed the public reads and kept productive beta chains. Each record represents a unique CDR3 protein, reported with the most common genes and DNA among its rows. The sample table records just over 1 million distinct CDR3 sequences; 35% to 55% of these occur just once. Together, the top ten hold 15% to 20% of the sample. Input material: blood. These receptors were taken from a woman aged 60-75 years in good health.

The genes are TRBV15 and TRBJ1-1; no clear D gene. This CDR3 has 14 amino acids. Germline values: CDR1 LNHNV, CDR2 YYDKDF (reference sequence). Trimming cost V 5 bases and J 1 base, with 11 bases left between them. The CDR3 here is CATSERRTNTEAFF. The CDR3 DNA follows: TGTGCCACCAGCGAACGCAGAACGAACACTGAAGCTTTCTTT.

Written as DNA, the CDR3 is TGTGCCAGCAGCGTCGACAGGGGGAGGGAGACCCAGTACTTC. It specifies CASSVDRGRETQYF. V is TRBV9 and J is TRBJ2-5; 9 bases line up with TRBD1. Germline CDR1 reads SGDLS; CDR2 reads YYNGEE. CDR3 length: 14 amino acids. The V and J ends lost 2 bases and 5 bases, in that order; junction bases with no gene match: 4.

This chain uses TRBV20-1 with TRBJ2-1; no definite D call. Germline V gene data show CDR1 as DFQATT and CDR2 as SNEGSKA (reference sequence). This CDR3 has 14 amino acids. With 0 bases removed from V and 0 bases from J, the gap between germline ends came to 6 bases. The CDR3 sequence is CSARDVPSYNEQFF. The CDR3 DNA reads TGCAGTGCTAGAGATGTCCCCTCCTACAATGAGCAGTTCTTC.

This clonotype was seen only a few times. The rearrangement links TRBV5-1 to TRBJ2-1; TRBD2 aligns across 11 bases. Germline loops: CDR1 SGHRS, CDR2 YFSETQ. This CDR3 comprises 15 residues. J gave up 5 bases and V 3 bases, and 4 bases lay outside the gene matches. CDR3 sequence (DNA): TGCGCCAGCAGCTCACTAGCGGGAGCCAACAATGAGCAGTTCTTC. This translates into CASSSLAGANNEQFF.

The V and J genes are TRBV2 and TRBJ2-1, with 8 bases lining up with TRBD2. V lost 6 bases to trimming and J lost 2 bases; unmatched junction nucleotides: 6. Per the germline V gene, CDR1 is SNHLY and CDR2 is FYNNEI. The CDR3 consists of 15 residues. CDR3 coding DNA: TGTGCCAGCAGCCGAGCGGGAGCTACCTACAATGAGCAGTTCTTC. Translating it yields CASSRAGATYNEQFF.

This clonotype was found a few times. The chain is built from TRBV20-1 and TRBJ2-3; D is unresolved. The CDR3 loop spans 14 amino acids. Trimming left V 0 bases short and J 6 bases short, with 13 bases between. Germline lookup yields CDR1 DFQATT and CDR2 SNEGSKA (reference sequence). Here the CDR3 DNA reads TGCAGTGCTAGAGATTATGACCTGATGGATACGCAGTATTTT. It translates to CSARDYDLMDTQYF.

This clonotype was observed a handful of times. The chain joins TRBV11-2 to TRBJ2-4; 10 nucleotides line up with TRBD2. Germline loops: CDR1 SGHAT, CDR2 FQNNGV. The CDR3 is made up of 20 amino acids. With V trimmed by 0 bases and J by 0 bases, 11 bases remained unmatched. CDR3 residues: CASSLEPRTSGRLAKNIQYF. CDR3 nucleotide sequence: TGTGCCAGCAGCTTAGAACCCCGGACTAGCGGCCGCCTAGCCAAAAACATTCAGTACTTC.

The rearrangement joins TRBV4-1 to TRBJ2-5; weak D call: TRBD2 (5 bases). Germline lookup yields CDR1 MGHRA and CDR2 YSYEKL. Trimming stripped 4 bases from V and 0 bases from J, with 15 bases between. This CDR3 comprises 16 residues. CDR3 DNA: TGCGCCAGCAGCCCTCCCTTACGCGGGTACCAAGAGACCCAGTACTTC. This sequence encodes CASSPPLRGYQETQYF.

J is TRBJ2-4 and V is TRBV28, with D perhaps TRBD2 (5 bases). The J call could be wrong; TRBJ2-7 is a better fit for the DNA end. The length of the CDR3 is 12 residues. The germline V gene has CDR1 MDHEN and CDR2 SYDVKM. CDR3 loop: CASSLRGGEQYF. The CDR3, as DNA: TGTGCCAGCAGTTTACGGGGTGGCGAGCAGTACTTC.

This clonotype appeared many times. V and J are TRBV28 and TRBJ2-6; D is unresolved. The V and J ends lost 4 bases and 1 base respectively, with 8 bases between them. The CDR3 runs to 15 residues. Germline lookup yields CDR1 MDHEN and CDR2 SYDVKM. The CDR3 loop is CASSSAFSGANVLTF. Here the CDR3 DNA reads TGTGCCAGCAGTTCCGCTTTTTCTGGGGCCAACGTCCTGACTTTC.

The chain uses TRBV29-1 and TRBJ2-5, with D possibly being TRBD2 (6 bases). Trimming cost V 4 bases and J 11 bases, with 17 bases left between them. The CDR3 loop spans 12 amino acids. Germline-derived CDR1 and CDR2 are SQVTM and ANQGSEA. This CDR3 is CSVGSGPGEQYF. The CDR3, as DNA: TGCAGCGTTGGATCGGGACCGGGAGAGCAGTACTTC.

The table lists this clonotype with a count of one. V usage is TRBV20-1 and J usage is TRBJ2-3; D might be TRBD2 (6 bases). The ends were cut back, 6 bases at V and 1 base at J, with 14 bases in the middle. The CDR3 length is 14 residues. From germline, CDR1 is DFQATT and CDR2 SNEGSKA (reference sequence). CDR3 sequence reads: CSAKRAWGTDTQYF. The CDR3 region has the DNA TGCAGTGCCAAGCGGGCGTGGGGCACAGATACGCAGTATTTT.

This chain joins TRBV10-3 and TRBJ2-7; 10 bases map to TRBD1. There are 16 residues in the CDR3. CDR1 and CDR2 from the germline V gene are ENHRY and SYGVKD. The trim removed 8 bases at V and 6 bases at J, leaving 16 bases unmatched. The CDR3 reads CAIGPGQGNIMVEQYF. The CDR3 DNA reads as TGTGCCATCGGACCGGGACAGGGGAACATCATGGTCGAGCAGTACTTC.

The V call is TRBV20-1, the J call TRBJ2-3; possibly TRBD2 for D (5 bases). The CDR3 is 16 residues long. Looked up from germline, CDR1 is DFQATT and CDR2 is SNEGSKA (reference sequence). V dropped 1 base and J dropped 0 bases, with 14 bases sitting between them. The CDR3 DNA is TGCAGTGCTAGAGTCCCCCAAAGCGGAAGCACAGATACGCAGTATTTT. Amino acids: CSARVPQSGSTDTQYF.

Points on this clonotype: A clone one base away is much larger, so this may be a read error. This chain links TRBV3-1 with TRBJ2-1; 11 positions agree with TRBD2. The V segment lost 5 bases and the J segment 4 bases; nucleotides outside the gene matches: 4. The CDR3 extends over 15 amino acids. Germline V gene sequence: CDR1 LGHDT, CDR2 YNNKEL (reference sequence). The CDR3 DNA follows: TGTGCCAGCAGCTCACGACTAGCGGGGTACAATGAGCAGTTCTTC. Translation gives CASSSRLAGYNEQFF.

The chain links TRBV11-2 to TRBJ2-5, with 14 nucleotides matching TRBD2. The CDR3 is made up of 16 amino acids. V trimming: 5 bases; J trimming: 2 bases; junction bases outside the gene matches: 4. CDR1 is SGHAT, CDR2 FQNNGV, per germline. CDR3 coding DNA: TGTGCCAGCAGCCCAGGGACTAGCGGGAGTCAAGAGACCCAGTACTTC. Amino acids: CASSPGTSGSQETQYF.

This clonotype was recorded a few times. The J gene is TRBJ1-4, the V gene TRBV7-2; a weak D match, TRBD1 (5 bases). Germline V gene data show CDR1 as SGHTA and CDR2 as FQGNSA. Trimming took 2 bases from V and 8 from J, leaving 12 bases between them. This CDR3 contains 14 residues. This chain's CDR3 is CASSLQGNREKLFF. DNA of the CDR3: TGTGCCAGCAGCTTACAGGGTAATCGAGAAAAACTGTTTTTT.

This clonotype was seen a handful of times. This rearrangement joins TRBV7-6 to TRBJ2-5; 8 bases are a match to TRBD1. CDR3 size: 14 residues. Germline V gene lookup returns CDR1 SGHVS and CDR2 FNYEAQ. Trimming cost V 5 bases and J 7 bases; bases outside gene matches: 9. CDR3 DNA: TGTGCCAGCAGCCTAAAGGACAGGGCGGGGACCCAGTACTTC. This codes for CASSLKDRAGTQYF.

The chain recombines TRBV20-1 with TRBJ2-2; TRBD2 aligns across 9 bases. V lost 3 bases to trimming and J lost 3 bases; unmatched junction nucleotides: 2. Germline CDR1 DFQATT, CDR2 SNEGSKA (reference sequence). The CDR3 length is 14 residues. The CDR3 DNA sequence: TGCAGTGCTAGCGGGACTAGCCACACCGGGGAGCTGTTTTTT. It yields the protein CSASGTSHTGELFF.

J is TRBJ2-1 and V is TRBV5-1; a weak D match, TRBD2 (5 bases). Between the trimmed V and J ends, which lost 2 bases and 3 bases, there was a span of 15 bases. Germline loops: CDR1 SGHRS, CDR2 YFSETQ. The CDR3 extends over 16 amino acids. Written as DNA, the CDR3 is TGCGCCAGCAGCTTACCCGGGGTTAACCTCTACAATGAGCAGTTCTTC. It specifies CASSLPGVNLYNEQFF.

The J gene is TRBJ2-5, the V gene TRBV13; 7 positions agree with TRBD1. Germline V gene data show CDR1 as PRHDT and CDR2 as FYEKMQ (reference sequence). The CDR3 is made up of 14 amino acids. V lost 4 bases and J lost 2; bases outside the gene matches: 4. CDR3 in DNA: TGTGCCAGCAGCTCAGGACAGGAGCAAGAGACCCAGTACTTC. Its translation: CASSSGQEQETQYF.